This T cell receptor beta chain is from a study of control samples from healthy donors and cancer patients. This CDR3 spans 14 amino acids. The germline CDR1 and CDR2 sequences are MNHEY and SVGAGI. V gave up 5 bases and J gave up 3 bases, with 10 bases separating them. The protocol was immunoSEQ multiplex PCR, while the TCRdb copy is restricted to in-frame clones and leaves out a portion. The data show about 180,000 clones, about 90% seen once. Sequencing used blood. The chain employs TRBV6-5 and TRBJ2-2; a possible D gene is TRBD2 (5 bases). This clonotype was sampled from a woman in her 50s in good health. The DNA of the CDR3 is TGTGCCAGCAGTCCCTCGAGGGACACCGGGGAGCTGTTTTTT. Translated, it gives CASSPSRDTGELFF.